The 24 T cell receptor beta chains presented below share a single source sample, sequenced in a study of OX40 agonist ivuxolimab in advanced cancers. Produced via immunoSEQ multiplex PCR; TCRdb's table is partial and in-frame only. The table lists tens of thousands of clones, about 90% of them singletons, with roughly 4.1% in the top ten. The sequenced sample was CD4+ or CD8+ T cells sorted from blood, obtained in a trial of the OX40 agonist ivuxolimab. These receptors all stem from an adult with an advanced solid tumor such as melanoma, head and neck, liver or kidney cancer.

This chain uses TRBV6-5 with TRBJ1-1; D is perhaps TRBD1 (5 bases). The length of the CDR3 is 13 residues. V gave up 0 bases and J gave up 7 bases, with 9 bases separating them. CDR1 MNHEY and CDR2 SVGAGI come from the germline V gene. In nucleotides, the CDR3 is TGTGCCAGCAGTTACTCTCGGGGCATTGAAGCTTTCTTT. Amino acid sequence: CASSYSRGIEAFF.

The chain joins TRBV4-2 to TRBJ1-2, with TRBD1 identical over 7 bases. The V gene end was trimmed by 0 bases and the J gene end by 2 bases; junction bases not matched to a gene: 0. Germline CDR1 LGHNA, CDR2 YNFKEQ. CDR3 size: 14 residues. The CDR3 sequence is CASSQEDRNYGYTF. CDR3 DNA sequence: TGTGCCAGCAGCCAAGAGGACAGGAACTATGGCTACACCTTC.

The chain carries TRBV7-9 and TRBJ2-3, with unresolved D. The CDR3 length is 12 residues. Germline V gives CDR1 SEHNR, CDR2 FQNEAQ (reference sequence). With 6 bases removed from V and 4 bases from J, the gap between germline ends came to 8 bases. DNA for the CDR3: TGTGCCAGCAGGAGGAGTGCAGATACGCAGTATTTT. Amino acid sequence: CASRRSADTQYF.

The chain couples TRBV4-1 to TRBJ1-5; TRBD1 is a possible D gene (5 bases). CDR3 size: 14 residues. With 1 base removed from V and 3 bases from J, the gap between germline ends came to 7 bases. In germline, CDR1 is MGHRA, CDR2 YSYEKL. The CDR3 loop is CASSQGRANQPQHF. The DNA of the CDR3 is TGCGCCAGCAGCCAAGGCAGGGCCAATCAGCCCCAGCATTTT.

The chain links TRBV11-1 to TRBJ2-7; the D gene is possibly TRBD2 (5 bases). The V end was cut by 8 bases, the J end by 7 bases, with 15 bases between. The CDR3 runs to 12 residues. Germline CDR1 SGHAT, CDR2 FQDESV (reference sequence). The CDR3 sequence is CASDWGSGEQYF. In nucleotides, the CDR3 is TGTGCCAGCGACTGGGGATCGGGAGAGCAGTACTTC.

V gene TRBV7-2 combines with J gene TRBJ1-5, with 8 bases that match TRBD1. J was trimmed by 6 bases and V by 1 base; bases with no gene match: 14. CDR3 length: 18 amino acids. Germline CDR1 and CDR2: SGHTA and FQGNSA. CDR3: CASSLVSPDRGRAQPQHF. The CDR3 nucleotides are TGTGCCAGCAGCTTAGTATCACCCGACAGGGGCAGGGCTCAGCCCCAGCATTTT.

The chain is built from TRBV28 and TRBJ1-5; possibly TRBD1 for D (5 bases). Germline V gene data show CDR1 as MDHEN and CDR2 as SYDVKM. V dropped 4 bases and J dropped 4 bases, with 14 bases sitting between them. This CDR3 has 15 amino acids. The chain's CDR3 is CASSSYFGQNQPQHF. CDR3 in DNA: TGTGCCAGCAGTTCCTATTTTGGACAAAATCAGCCCCAGCATTTT.

The CDR3 reads CASSPRTGTYEQYF. Written as DNA, the CDR3 is TGTGCCAGCAGTCCCAGGACAGGGACCTACGAGCAGTACTTC. The V gene is TRBV28, the J gene TRBJ2-7, with TRBD1 matching over 8 bases. The trim removed 5 bases at V and 2 bases at J, leaving 5 bases unmatched. CDR3 length equals 14 residues. Per germline, CDR1 MDHEN and CDR2 SYDVKM.

This clone was found once. This chain connects TRBV10-3 to TRBJ2-7; D not certain. Germline CDR1 reads ENHRY; CDR2 reads SYGVKD. V shed 0 bases and J shed 0 bases, with 9 bases lying between them. The CDR3 covers 15 residues. The CDR3 region is CAISESPADSYEQYV. The CDR3 coding sequence is TGTGCCATCAGTGAGTCGCCAGCAGACTCCTACGAGCAGTACGTC.

Notes on this clone: A junction end diverges from the germline sequence, so it may reflect a read error. V is TRBV7-9 and J is TRBJ1-2, with D perhaps matching TRBD1 (6 bases). CDR1 and CDR2 (germline): SEHNR, FQNEAQ (reference sequence). CDR3 length: 15 amino acids. CDR3 in DNA: TGTGCCAGCAGCTCGCCCGGACAGCCAGACTATTGCTACACCTTC. Translation: CASSSPGQPDYCYTF. Full variable domain (outside the CDR3, taken from reference TRBV7-9 and TRBJ1-2): DTGVSQNPRHKITKRGQNVTFRCDPISEHNRLYWYRQTLGQGPEFLTYFQNEAQLEKSRLLSDRFSAERPKGSFSTLEIQRTEQGDSAMYLCASSSPGQPDYCYTFGSGTRLTVV.

The chain carries TRBV19 and TRBJ1-4; 7 nucleotides match TRBD1. V trimming: 5 bases; J trimming: 8 bases; junction bases outside the gene matches: 8. Germline CDR1 and CDR2: LNHDA and SQIVND (reference sequence). The CDR3 covers 14 residues. Written as DNA, the CDR3 is TGTGCCAGTAGTCTGACAGGGTTTGTGGAAAAACTGTTTTTT. Its translation: CASSLTGFVEKLFF.

On this clone: A read error may account for a junction end that differs from germline. Written as DNA, the CDR3 is TGTGCTAGCAGCCTCGGGACAGCCTTCTACAATGAGCAGTTCTTC. Its translation: CASSLGTAFYNEQFF. The genes are TRBV7-7 and TRBJ2-1; 7 bases map to TRBD1. The length of the CDR3 is 15 residues. The germline gives CDR1 SSHAT, CDR2 FNYEAQ (reference sequence).

The chain recombines TRBV19 with TRBJ1-5; a possible D gene is TRBD1 (6 bases). The V end lost 7 bases, the J end lost 2 bases, and 15 bases lay between the germline ends. CDR1 is LNHDA, CDR2 SQIVND, per germline (reference sequence). This CDR3 has 15 amino acids. The CDR3 spells CASTRDTGRNQPQHF. CDR3 in DNA: TGTGCCAGTACAAGGGATACAGGGCGCAATCAGCCCCAGCATTTT.

The chain combines TRBV11-1 with TRBJ1-3, with D maybe TRBD1 (6 bases). Germline V gene data show CDR1 as SGHAT and CDR2 as FQDESV (reference sequence). Trimming pared 4 bases from V and 3 bases from J, leaving 13 bases between. This CDR3 comprises 15 residues. The CDR3, as DNA: TGTGCCAGCAGCTCCGGACAGAACAGTGGAAACACCATATATTTT. Residues: CASSSGQNSGNTIYF.

The rearrangement links TRBV11-1 to TRBJ2-4; 8 nucleotides agree with TRBD2. V was pared by 5 bases and J by 8 bases, with 5 bases of the junction left unmatched. CDR3 length: 13 residues. Germline V lookup: CDR1 SGHAT, CDR2 FQDESV (reference sequence). Here the CDR3 reads CASSPPGGDIQYF. The CDR3 nucleotides are TGTGCCAGCAGCCCGCCGGGGGGGGACATTCAGTACTTC.

This chain connects TRBV27 to TRBJ2-7; 8 bases map to TRBD2. The CDR3 length is 14 residues. CDR1 and CDR2 (germline): MNHEY, SMNVEV (reference sequence). V lost 5 bases to trimming and J lost 0 bases; unmatched junction nucleotides: 3. The CDR3 coding sequence is TGTGCCAGCAGTATACTAGCGGCCTCCTACGAGCAGTACTTC. Translating gives CASSILAASYEQYF.

The J gene is TRBJ1-2, the V gene TRBV10-3, with no clear D. The CDR3 extends over 12 amino acids. V was cut by 10 bases and J by 11 bases, with 20 bases left in between. Germline CDR1 reads ENHRY; CDR2 reads SYGVKD. The CDR3 protein is CATDNLEGGYTF. The CDR3 DNA reads TGTGCCACAGACAACCTGGAGGGTGGTTACACCTTC.

The chain combines TRBV6-5 with TRBJ1-2; D gene unclear. Germline lookup yields CDR1 MNHEY and CDR2 SVGAGI. Trimming left V 6 bases short and J 2 bases short, with 10 bases between. The CDR3 is made up of 13 amino acids. The CDR3 reads CASRPTWNYGYTF. For the CDR3, the DNA is TGTGCCAGCAGGCCTACGTGGAACTATGGCTACACCTTC.

The chain joins TRBV11-3 to TRBJ2-2; D ambiguous. With 5 bases removed from V and 3 bases from J, the gap between germline ends came to 4 bases. The CDR3 spans 12 residues. Looked up from germline, CDR1 is SGHNT and CDR2 is YENEEA. DNA of the CDR3: TGTGCCAGCAGCGAGTACACCGGGGAGCTGTTTTTT. It specifies CASSEYTGELFF.

V and J are TRBV6-6 and TRBJ1-5; TRBD1 matches 7 bases. The CDR3 extends over 15 amino acids. J lost 1 base, V lost 5 bases, and 5 bases had no gene match. Looked up from germline, CDR1 is MNHNY and CDR2 is SVGAGI (reference sequence). CDR3: CASSSGQASNQPQHF. Written as DNA, the CDR3 is TGTGCCAGCAGTAGTGGACAGGCCAGCAATCAGCCCCAGCATTTT.

This chain links TRBV4-1 with TRBJ2-1; D possibly uses TRBD1 or TRBD2 (5 bases each). Trimming left V 5 bases short and J 7 bases short, with 21 bases between. The CDR3 runs to 16 residues. The germline V gene encodes CDR1 MGHRA and CDR2 YSYEKL. The CDR3 protein is CASSLLRDLKRNEQFF. The CDR3 DNA sequence: TGCGCCAGCAGCTTACTCCGGGACCTCAAAAGGAATGAGCAGTTCTTC.

The chain joins TRBV4-1 to TRBJ1-2; no clear D. Trimming removed 1 base from V and 5 bases from J, with 14 bases in between. This CDR3 is 15 amino acids long. CDR1 is MGHRA and CDR2 is YSYEKL in the germline V gene. The CDR3 DNA follows: TGCGCCAGCAGCCAAGCGCTCTTGGGAATTTATGGCTACACCTTC. It encodes CASSQALLGIYGYTF.

This chain links TRBV5-8 with TRBJ1-5, with D possibly matching TRBD1 (6 bases). The germline V and J ends were trimmed by 2 bases and 0 bases, with 15 bases remaining between them. The CDR3 loop spans 17 amino acids. Germline V CDR1 and CDR2: SGHTS, YDEGEE. For the CDR3, the DNA is TGTGCCAGCAGCTTTGGCAGGGGCACGGGTAGCAATCAGCCCCAGCATTTT. The encoded protein is CASSFGRGTGSNQPQHF.

This rearrangement joins TRBV19 to TRBJ2-1; 8 bases align to TRBD2. Germline V CDR1 and CDR2: LNHDA, SQIVND (reference sequence). This CDR3 is built from 14 residues. J lost 6 bases, V lost 7 bases, and 8 bases had no gene match. The CDR3 reads CASTSGLAVNEQFF. For the CDR3, the DNA is TGTGCCAGTACTAGCGGGCTAGCGGTCAATGAGCAGTTCTTC.